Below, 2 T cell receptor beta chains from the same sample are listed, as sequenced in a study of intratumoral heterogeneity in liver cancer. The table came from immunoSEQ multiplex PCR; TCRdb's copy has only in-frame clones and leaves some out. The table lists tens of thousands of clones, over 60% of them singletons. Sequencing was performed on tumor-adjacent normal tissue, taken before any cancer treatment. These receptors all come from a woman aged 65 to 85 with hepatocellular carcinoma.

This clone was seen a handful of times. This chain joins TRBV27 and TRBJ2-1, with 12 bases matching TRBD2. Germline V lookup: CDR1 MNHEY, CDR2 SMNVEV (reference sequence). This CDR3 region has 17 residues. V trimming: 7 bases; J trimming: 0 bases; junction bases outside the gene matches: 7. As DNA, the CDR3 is TGTGCCAGCACGGGACTAGCGGGCCTGAGCTCCTACAATGAGCAGTTCTTC. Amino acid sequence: CASTGLAGLSSYNEQFF.

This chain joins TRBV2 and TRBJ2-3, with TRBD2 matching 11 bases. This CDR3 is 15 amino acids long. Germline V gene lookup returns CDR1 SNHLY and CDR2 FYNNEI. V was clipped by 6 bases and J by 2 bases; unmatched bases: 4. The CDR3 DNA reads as TGTGCCAGCAGCAAGGGACTAGCGGCCACAGATACGCAGTATTTT. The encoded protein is CASSKGLAATDTQYF.